This T cell receptor (beta chain) was captured in a study of T cell repertoires in cytomegalovirus infection. As for the study in general: Through public TCR beta signatures, both CMV infection and matching HLA type were indicated. Whole-study results and caveats: Carriers of CMV and the relevant HLA type were discriminated by public TCR beta frequency. Across the ex vivo response, the dominant clonotypes were HLA-C-restricted CMV-specific TCR beta clonotypes.

This clonotype was found many times. Its antigen is not identified. This CDR3 contains 13 residues. Germline V gives CDR1 MDHEN, CDR2 SYDVKM. V was pared by 6 bases and J by 1 base, with 9 bases between. TCRdb used MiXCR to reprocess the reads, holding one entry per CDR3 protein. Of about 140,000 distinct CDR3 sequences listed, 5.5% to 8% are singletons. The V gene is TRBV28, the J gene TRBJ1-2; weak D call: TRBD1 (5 bases). This TCR derives from a human donor in good health (CMV status not recorded). Some clones in this sample may be carry-over from other donors' samples. The sequencing sample was made of PBMCs. CDR3 DNA: TGTGCCAGCAGGCGACAGTTTAACTATGGCTACACCTTC. It encodes CASRRQFNYGYTF.